The clone carrying this T cell receptor beta chain was observed a handful of times. The antigen is unknown. These data originate in a study of blood T cells in healthy people across ages. Overall study findings and caveats: Estimates of diversity drawn from one million T cells were considered underestimates.

For the second PCR, which ran for about 6 to 11 cycles, a sample-barcoded 5' primer and a J-beta primer mix were used. Researchers report that a template-switch adaptor with 12 random nucleotides tagged each cDNA molecule. TCRdb re-called the 5' RACE reads through MiXCR, storing one row per CDR3 protein. The repertoire includes some 730,000 distinct CDR3 sequences, about a fifth of them detected once, and roughly 22% sits in the top ten. Whenever a sample was processed, at least 6.5 million PBMCs were isolated. The length of the CDR3 is 16 residues. Trimming removed 3 bases at V and 3 bases at J, with 18 bases between. Germline lookup yields CDR1 SGHRS and CDR2 YFSETQ.

Sequencing was done on a sample of blood. The J gene is TRBJ2-5, the V gene TRBV5-1; possibly TRBD1 for D (6 bases). This clonotype was obtained from a man between 65 and 79 years old in good health. This CDR3 is CASSYVVGTLKETQYF. In DNA form, the CDR3 reads TGCGCCAGCAGCTATGTCGTCGGGACACTCAAAGAGACCCAGTACTTC. Together with reference TRBV5-1 and TRBJ2-5, the CDR3 gives the full variable domain: KAGVTQTPRYLIKTRGQQVTLSCSPISGHRSVSWYQQTPGQGLQFLFEYFSETQRNKGNFPGRFSGRQFSNSRSEMNVSTLELGDSALYLCASSYVVGTLKETQYFGPGTRLLVL.